This T cell receptor (beta chain) was retrieved from a study of blood T cell repertoires in COVID-19. Background on the study: COVID-19 samples from acute and convalescent phases originated in the United States, Italy and Spain. The analysed material was cDNA or gDNA that came from T cells, B-cell-depleted T cells, or PBMCs.

The CDR3 is 15 residues long. Per the germline V gene, CDR1 is SGHDT and CDR2 is YYEEEE. The V and J ends lost 5 bases and 6 bases respectively, with 17 bases between them. As handled by the study authors: Estimated nucleated cell counts came from reference gene primer amplification. Some clones are missing from TCRdb's copy, which holds only in-frame ones; the method was immunoSEQ multiplex PCR. The V and J calls and clone size come from that table; D and trimming were worked out from the DNA. This sample has 250,000 to 350,000 clones, with about nine tenths found just once. This receptor was identified in a man between 18 and 29 years old with active or convalescent COVID-19. The chain is built from TRBV5-6 and TRBJ1-4; tentative D call: TRBD1 (6 bases). Sequences were obtained from peripheral blood. The CDR3 coding sequence is TGTGCCAGCAGTTTATCCCCCGGGACACATGAAAAACTGTTTTTT. Translating gives CASSLSPGTHEKLFF. Combining the CDR3 with reference TRBV5-6 and TRBJ1-4 gives the whole variable domain DAGVTQSPTHLIKTRGQQVTLRCSPKSGHDTVSWYQQALGQGPQFIFQYYEEEERQRGNFPDRFSGHQFPNYSSELNVNALLLGDSALYLCASSLSPGTHEKLFFGSGTQLSVL.